Included here is one T cell receptor beta chain sequence, with context. This specimen belongs to a study of control samples from healthy donors and cancer patients. Method: immunoSEQ multiplex PCR; TCRdb's copy keeps in-frame clones and lacks some. The sample has around 50,000 clones, approximately 90% seen once. Germline V gene sequence: CDR1 MNHNY, CDR2 SVGAGI (reference sequence). Trimming cost V 6 bases and J 6 bases, with 18 bases left between them. The CDR3 extends over 15 amino acids. V usage is TRBV6-6 and J usage is TRBJ2-1; a weak D match, TRBD1 (6 bases). What was sequenced was PBMCs. The receptor was derived from a man aged 40-49 years with colorectal cancer. The CDR3 loop reads CASSPEGVDFNEQFF. CDR3 DNA sequence: TGTGCCAGCAGCCCCGAGGGGGTGGACTTCAATGAGCAGTTCTTC.